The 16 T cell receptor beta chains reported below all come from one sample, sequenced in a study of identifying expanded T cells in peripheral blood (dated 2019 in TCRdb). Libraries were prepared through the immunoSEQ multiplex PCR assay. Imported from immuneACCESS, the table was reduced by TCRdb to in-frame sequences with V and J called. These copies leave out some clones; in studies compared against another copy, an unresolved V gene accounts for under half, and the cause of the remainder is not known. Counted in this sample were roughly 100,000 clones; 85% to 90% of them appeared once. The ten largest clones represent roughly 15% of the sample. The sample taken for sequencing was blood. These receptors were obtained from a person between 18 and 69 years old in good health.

CDR3 loop: CASSIGSGGSNQPQHF. The CDR3 DNA is TGTGCCAGTAGTATAGGATCAGGGGGGAGCAATCAGCCCCAGCATTTT. The genes are TRBV19 and TRBJ1-5, with 7 bases identical to TRBD1. In germline, CDR1 is LNHDA, CDR2 SQIVND (reference sequence). The CDR3 has 16 residues. V lost 1 base, J lost 1 base, and 4 bases stayed unmatched.

The CDR3 reads CASSFGSEAFF. The CDR3 nucleotides are TGTGCCAGCAGTTTTGGGAGTGAAGCTTTCTTT. The genes are TRBV27 and TRBJ1-1; D call uncertain. Germline V lookup: CDR1 MNHEY, CDR2 SMNVEV (reference sequence). The CDR3 loop spans 11 amino acids. The V gene lost 3 bases and the J gene lost 7 bases, with 6 bases spanning the gap.

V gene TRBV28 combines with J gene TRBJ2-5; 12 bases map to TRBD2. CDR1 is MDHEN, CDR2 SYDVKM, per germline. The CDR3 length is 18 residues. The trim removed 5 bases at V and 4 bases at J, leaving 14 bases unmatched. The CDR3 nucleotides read TGTGCCAGCAGTCCACTAGCGGGGGGAGTTCAGGGGCGAGAGACCCAGTACTTC. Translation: CASSPLAGGVQGRETQYF.

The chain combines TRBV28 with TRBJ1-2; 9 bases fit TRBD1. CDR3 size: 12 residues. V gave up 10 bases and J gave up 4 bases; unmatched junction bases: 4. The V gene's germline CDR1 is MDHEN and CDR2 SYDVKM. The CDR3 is CAIGQGPYGYTF. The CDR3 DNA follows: TGTGCCATCGGACAGGGGCCCTATGGCTACACCTTC.

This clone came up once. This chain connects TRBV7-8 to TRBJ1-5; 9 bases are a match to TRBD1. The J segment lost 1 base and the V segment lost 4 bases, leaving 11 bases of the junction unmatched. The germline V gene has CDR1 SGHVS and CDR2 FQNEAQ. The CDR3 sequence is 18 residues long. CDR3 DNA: TGTGCCAGCAGCTCCTGGATAGGGACAGGGAACAGCAATCAGCCCCAGCATTTT. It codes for CASSSWIGTGNSNQPQHF. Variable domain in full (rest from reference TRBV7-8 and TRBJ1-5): GAGVSQSPRYKVAKRGQDVALRCDPISGHVSLFWYQQALGQGPEFLTYFQNEAQLDKSGLPSDRFFAERPEGSVSTLKIQRTQQEDSAVYLCASSSWIGTGNSNQPQHFGDGTRLSIL.

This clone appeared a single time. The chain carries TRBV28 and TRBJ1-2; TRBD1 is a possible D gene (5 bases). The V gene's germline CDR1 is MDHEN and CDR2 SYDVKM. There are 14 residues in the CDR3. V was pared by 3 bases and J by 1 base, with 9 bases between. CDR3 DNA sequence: TGTGCCAGCAGTTTCCGGGGCATTAACTATGGCTACACCTTC. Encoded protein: CASSFRGINYGYTF.

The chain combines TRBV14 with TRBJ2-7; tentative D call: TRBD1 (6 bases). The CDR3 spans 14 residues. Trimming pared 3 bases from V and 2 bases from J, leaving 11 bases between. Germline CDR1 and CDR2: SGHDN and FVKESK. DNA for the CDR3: TGTGCCAGCAGCCAGTGGACAGTGACCTACGAGCAGTACTTC. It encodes CASSQWTVTYEQYF.

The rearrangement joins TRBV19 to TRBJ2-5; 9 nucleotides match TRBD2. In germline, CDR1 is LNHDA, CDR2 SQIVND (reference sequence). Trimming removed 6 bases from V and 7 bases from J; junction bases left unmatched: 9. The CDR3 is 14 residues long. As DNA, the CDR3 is TGTGCCAGTAGCCCCTCTAGCGGGGTCGGGACCCAGTACTTC. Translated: CASSPSSGVGTQYF.

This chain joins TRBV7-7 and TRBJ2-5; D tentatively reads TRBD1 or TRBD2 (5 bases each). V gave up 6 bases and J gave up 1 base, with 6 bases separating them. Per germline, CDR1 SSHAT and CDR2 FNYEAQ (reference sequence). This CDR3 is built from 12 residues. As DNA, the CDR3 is TGTGCCAGCAGTGGGACCCAAGAGACCCAGTACTTC. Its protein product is CASSGTQETQYF.

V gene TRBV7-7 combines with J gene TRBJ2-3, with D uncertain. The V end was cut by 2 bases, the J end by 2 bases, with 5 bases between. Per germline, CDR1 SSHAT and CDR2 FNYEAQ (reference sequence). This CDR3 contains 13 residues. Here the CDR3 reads CASSLYPTDTQYF. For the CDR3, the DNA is TGTGCCAGCAGCTTATACCCCACAGATACGCAGTATTTT.

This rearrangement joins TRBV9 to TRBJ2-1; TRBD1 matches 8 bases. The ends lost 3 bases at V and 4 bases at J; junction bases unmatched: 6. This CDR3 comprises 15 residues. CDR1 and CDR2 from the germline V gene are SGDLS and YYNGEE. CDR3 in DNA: TGTGCCAGCAGCGCGACAGGGGAAAGATACAATGAGCAGTTCTTC. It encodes CASSATGERYNEQFF.

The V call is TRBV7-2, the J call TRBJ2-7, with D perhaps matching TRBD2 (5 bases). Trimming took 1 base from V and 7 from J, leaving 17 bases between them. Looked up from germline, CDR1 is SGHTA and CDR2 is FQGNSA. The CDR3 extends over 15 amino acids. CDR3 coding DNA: TGTGCCAGCAGCTTAGAAGGCGGGTCTGGCTTTGAGCAGTACTTC. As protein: CASSLEGGSGFEQYF.

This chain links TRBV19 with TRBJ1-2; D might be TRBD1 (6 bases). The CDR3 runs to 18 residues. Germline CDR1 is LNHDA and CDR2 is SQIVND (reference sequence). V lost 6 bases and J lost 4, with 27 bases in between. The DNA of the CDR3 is TGTGCCAGTAGACCCCGTGGGGGAAACAGGGATTCTCTCTATGGCTACACCTTC. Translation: CASRPRGGNRDSLYGYTF.

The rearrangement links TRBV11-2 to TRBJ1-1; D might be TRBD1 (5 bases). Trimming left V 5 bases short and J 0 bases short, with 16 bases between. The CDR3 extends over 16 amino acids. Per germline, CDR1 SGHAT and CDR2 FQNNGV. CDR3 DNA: TGTGCCAGCAGCCCTCAAATGGGACGGCTGAACACTGAAGCTTTCTTT. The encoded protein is CASSPQMGRLNTEAFF.

This CDR3 is CASRPLGQGGEKLFF. The CDR3 DNA sequence: TGTGCCAGTAGACCCCTGGGACAGGGAGGTGAAAAACTGTTTTTT. The rearrangement links TRBV19 to TRBJ1-4, with TRBD1 matching over 9 bases. The V gene end was trimmed by 6 bases and the J gene end by 7 bases; junction bases not matched to a gene: 9. This CDR3 is 15 amino acids long. The germline gives CDR1 LNHDA, CDR2 SQIVND (reference sequence).

This CDR3 is CASSLYRVQYF. CDR3 nucleotides: TGTGCCAGCAGCTTGTACCGGGTTCAGTACTTC. This rearrangement joins TRBV7-9 to TRBJ2-4; D is uncertain. Germline V CDR1 and CDR2: SEHNR, FQNEAQ (reference sequence). The CDR3 contains 11 residues. V lost 3 bases and J lost 11, with 8 bases in between.